This passage covers 10 T cell receptor beta chains from one sample sequenced in a study of graft-versus-host responses after intestinal transplantation. Antigens of these TCRs are unknown. TCRdb's copy holds only in-frame clones and misses some; the assay was immunoSEQ multiplex PCR. The profile covers 80,000 to 85,000 clones, with 91% appearing a single time and nearly 0.1% taken by the ten largest. The starting material was unstimulated CD4+ T cells sorted from spleen or lymph node cells, obtained before intestinal transplant. These TCRs come from a human donor who received an intestinal transplant.

This rearrangement joins TRBV5-8 to TRBJ1-3; TRBD1 aligns across 11 bases. J gave up 2 bases and V 4 bases, and 2 bases lay outside the gene matches. The CDR3 extends over 15 amino acids. Germline V lookup: CDR1 SGHTS, CDR2 YDEGEE. The CDR3 sequence is CASSQGQGAGNTIYF. The CDR3 DNA follows: TGTGCCAGCAGCCAGGGACAGGGGGCTGGAAACACCATATATTTT.

This chain links TRBV30 with TRBJ2-3; TRBD2 matches at 13 bases. Trimming at V came to 0 bases and at J to 6 bases, leaving 6 bases not matched to a gene. The CDR3 is 16 amino acids. CDR1 is GTSNPN and CDR2 is SVGIG in the germline V gene (reference sequence). CDR3 nucleotide sequence: TGTGCCTGGAGTGTCACTAGCGGGGGGGCCCTGGATACGCAGTATTTT. It yields the protein CAWSVTSGGALDTQYF.

The V gene is TRBV9, the J gene TRBJ1-3, with D unclear. V was cut by 4 bases and J by 5 bases, with 10 bases left in between. Per the germline V gene, CDR1 is SGDLS and CDR2 is YYNGEE. This CDR3 region has 13 residues. The CDR3 nucleotides read TGTGCCAGCAGCCCCAGCGGGCGAAACACCATATATTTT. Amino acid sequence: CASSPSGRNTIYF.

The chain uses TRBV18 and TRBJ2-5; 7 bases agree with TRBD1. CDR3 length equals 14 residues. The germline V gene encodes CDR1 KGHSH and CDR2 LQKENI. The trim removed 4 bases at V and 1 base at J, leaving 3 bases unmatched. The CDR3 loop reads CASSRRQGQETQYF. CDR3 DNA sequence: TGTGCCAGCTCACGGCGACAGGGCCAAGAGACCCAGTACTTC.

The chain joins TRBV7-8 to TRBJ1-5; a possible D gene is TRBD1 (6 bases). Germline lookup yields CDR1 SGHVS and CDR2 FQNEAQ. The CDR3 length is 16 residues. V was cut by 5 bases and J by 5 bases, with 19 bases left in between. In nucleotides, the CDR3 is TGTGCCAGCAGCCTTAGAGGGATCAACAGGGATCAGCCCCAGCATTTT. Its protein is CASSLRGINRDQPQHF.

The genes are TRBV19 and TRBJ1-5; a weak D match, TRBD1 (6 bases). V was trimmed by 6 bases and J by 5 bases, leaving 11 bases between them. Germline-derived CDR1 and CDR2 are LNHDA and SQIVND (reference sequence). The CDR3 covers 13 residues. CDR3 region: CASRRGKDQPQHF. In DNA form, the CDR3 reads TGTGCCAGTAGAAGGGGGAAGGATCAGCCCCAGCATTTT. The variable domain in full, with the rest retrieved from reference TRBV19 and TRBJ1-5, is DGGITQSPKYLFRKEGQNVTLSCEQNLNHDAMYWYRQDPGQGLRLIYYSQIVNDFQKGDIAEGYSVSREKKESFPLTVTSAQKNPTAFYLCASRRGKDQPQHFGDGTRLSIL.

This rearrangement joins TRBV25-1 to TRBJ2-7, with D hard to call. Per germline, CDR1 MGHDK and CDR2 SYGVNS. Between the trimmed V and J ends, which lost 10 bases and 1 base, there was a span of 14 bases. This CDR3 spans 13 amino acids. In DNA form, the CDR3 reads TGTGCCACAGAATCGACACGTTCCTACGAGCAGTACTTC. Amino acid sequence: CATESTRSYEQYF.

The rearrangement joins TRBV7-9 to TRBJ2-2; perhaps TRBD1 as D (5 bases). Germline V gene data show CDR1 as SEHNR and CDR2 as FQNEAQ (reference sequence). The CDR3 runs 17 residues. The germline V and J ends were trimmed by 5 bases and 4 bases, with 20 bases remaining between them. Here the CDR3 DNA reads TGTGCCAGCAGCCCGACGCAGGGAAGATCGGGCACCGGGGAGCTGTTTTTT. Its translation: CASSPTQGRSGTGELFF.

The CDR3 region is CASSQVVSSRETQYF. The CDR3 region has the DNA TGCGCCAGCAGCCAAGTAGTATCTAGCAGGGAGACCCAGTACTTC. The chain carries TRBV4-3 and TRBJ2-5, with TRBD2 as a possible D gene (5 bases). Germline values: CDR1 LGHNA, CDR2 YSLEER. This CDR3 region has 15 residues. The V gene lost 1 base and the J gene lost 5 bases, with 14 bases spanning the gap.

This clone has only a few counts. The chain carries TRBV5-1 and TRBJ1-4; a weak D match, TRBD1 (6 bases). The CDR3 has 14 residues. V lost 2 bases, J lost 4 bases, and 9 bases lay in between. Germline-derived CDR1 and CDR2 are SGHRS and YFSETQ. The CDR3 protein is CASSFDRINEKLFF. The CDR3 DNA sequence: TGCGCCAGCAGCTTCGACAGGATTAATGAAAAACTGTTTTTT.